These 13 T cell receptor beta chains were sequenced from one sample in a study of low-dose radiotherapy and immunotherapy resistance in tumors. Time point in this sample: before trial treatment. TRAV and TRBV primers primed cDNA for both TCRalpha and TCRbeta. With a constant-region primer and a V-primer adapter, TCRs were subjected to 20 to 25 PCR cycles of amplification. TCRdb ran MiXCR on the reads and lists one entry per CDR3 protein. Among about 82,000 distinct CDR3 sequences listed, 15% to 20% were seen once. The source material was PBMCs, sampled before treatment. The receptors were gathered from a male donor with prostate cancer.

Within the sample, this clonotype is medium-sized. The chain recombines TRBV7-2 with TRBJ2-1; D is undetermined. In germline, CDR1 is SGHTA, CDR2 FQGNSA. The CDR3 spans 11 residues. The germline V and J ends were trimmed by 0 bases and 8 bases, with 2 bases remaining between them. The CDR3 DNA sequence: TGTGCCAGCAGCTTAGCCGATGAGCAGTTCTTC. Translated: CASSLADEQFF.

This clonotype was detected a few times. The chain uses TRBV28 and TRBJ2-1; D not certain. The J call may be wrong; the DNA end is better matched by TRBJ2-7. The CDR3 loop spans 15 amino acids. Germline V lookup: CDR1 MDHEN, CDR2 SYDVKM. CDR3 nucleotide sequence: TGTGCCAGCAGTTTTTCTCCTGCCACTAACTACGAGCAGTACTTC. Amino acids: CASSFSPATNYEQYF.

This clonotype was recorded many times. This rearrangement joins TRBV20-1 to TRBJ2-1; 8 nucleotides line up with TRBD1. V gave up 6 bases and J gave up 3 bases; unmatched junction bases: 10. The CDR3 covers 15 residues. Germline CDR1 is DFQATT and CDR2 is SNEGSKA (reference sequence). In DNA, the CDR3 is TGCAGTGCGAATTCTGGACAGGGCGACTACAATGAGCAGTTCTTC. It translates to CSANSGQGDYNEQFF.

This clonotype was counted many times. The chain uses TRBV9 and TRBJ2-1; the match to TRBD1 covers 8 bases. There are 14 residues in the CDR3. The J segment lost 9 bases and the V segment lost 0 bases, leaving 5 bases of the junction unmatched. The germline gives CDR1 SGDLS, CDR2 YYNGEE. The CDR3 nucleotides read TGTGCCAGCAGCGTAGCCCAGGGGGCAGGTGAGCAGTTCTTC. It is translated as CASSVAQGAGEQFF.

This clonotype has ten or more counts. The genes are TRBV11-2 and TRBJ1-2; TRBD1 might be the D (6 bases). CDR1 is SGHAT and CDR2 is FQNNGV in the germline V gene. V lost 4 bases and J lost 4, with 16 bases in between. The CDR3 runs 15 residues. The chain's CDR3 is CASSYFRDTTYGYTF. The CDR3 region has the DNA TGTGCCAGCAGCTATTTCAGGGACACGACCTATGGCTACACCTTC.

This chain links TRBV7-6 with TRBJ2-3, with D unresolved. This CDR3 contains 13 residues. Germline V CDR1 and CDR2: SGHVS, FNYEAQ. Trimming left V 5 bases short and J 2 bases short, with 8 bases between. CDR3 nucleotides: TGTGCCAGCAGCCTGACAACCACAGATACGCAGTATTTT. Amino acid sequence: CASSLTTTDTQYF.

J is TRBJ2-2 and V is TRBV28, with D uncertain. V was pared by 10 bases and J by 3 bases, with 9 bases between. The CDR3 covers 12 residues. The germline CDR1 and CDR2 sequences are MDHEN and SYDVKM. The CDR3 bases are TGTGCCACCTCAGGTTACACCGGGGAGCTGTTTTTT. It specifies CATSGYTGELFF.

As for this clonotype: A far larger clone is one base from this, pointing to a likely read error. The chain recombines TRBV24-1 with TRBJ2-1; 12 nucleotides agree with TRBD2. This CDR3 contains 16 residues. Trimming removed 4 bases from V and 10 bases from J; junction bases left unmatched: 10. The germline gives CDR1 KGHDR, CDR2 SFDVKD. In DNA, the CDR3 is TGTGCCACCAGTGAAAATCCTAGCGGGGGGGCCTACGAGCAGTTCTTC. Protein: CATSENPSGGAYEQFF.

This clonotype was found many times. This chain uses TRBV12-3 or TRBV12-4 with TRBJ2-7; TRBD2 agrees at 9 bases. The V segment lost 8 bases and the J segment 1 base; nucleotides outside the gene matches: 9. The CDR3 is made up of 15 amino acids. CDR3 region: CASGGSGGPSYEQYF. DNA for the CDR3: TGTGCCAGCGGGGGCAGCGGGGGGCCTTCCTACGAGCAGTACTTC.

This clonotype was seen repeatedly, ten times or more. The chain couples TRBV5-1 to TRBJ2-2; TRBD2 matches at 11 bases. Trimming took 0 bases from V and 5 from J; bases not matched to a gene: 6. Per germline, CDR1 SGHRS and CDR2 YFSETQ. The CDR3 length is 17 residues. The CDR3 sequence: CASSLDTSGRGTGELFF. CDR3 bases: TGCGCCAGCAGCTTGGATACTAGCGGGAGAGGTACCGGGGAGCTGTTTTTT.

This clonotype was counted many times. The V gene is TRBV24-1, the J gene TRBJ2-3, with 9 nucleotides matching TRBD1. Germline CDR1 and CDR2: KGHDR and SFDVKD. With V trimmed by 4 bases and J by 4 bases, 11 bases remained unmatched. The CDR3 covers 17 residues. The CDR3 DNA reads TGTGCCACCAGTGAACCCCCGGGACAGGGTTCTCCAGATACGCAGTATTTT. Encoded protein: CATSEPPGQGSPDTQYF.

This clonotype was detected many times. The CDR3 DNA reads TGCAGTGCTAGTCCCACCGGGGAGCTGTTTTTT. Encoded protein: CSASPTGELFF. The rearrangement uses TRBV20-1 and TRBJ2-2; D call uncertain. Germline assignment: CDR1 DFQATT and CDR2 SNEGSKA (reference sequence). The CDR3 loop spans 11 amino acids. The V end was cut by 3 bases, the J end by 4 bases, with 3 bases between.

This chain links TRBV30 with TRBJ2-2; the match to TRBD1 covers 9 bases. The CDR3 has 15 amino acids. V dropped 3 bases and J dropped 3; count of bases not matched to a gene: 5. From germline, CDR1 is GTSNPN and CDR2 SVGIG (reference sequence). The CDR3 region is CAWSRGQGDTGELFF. The CDR3 nucleotides are TGTGCCTGGAGCCGGGGACAGGGCGACACCGGGGAGCTGTTTTTT.